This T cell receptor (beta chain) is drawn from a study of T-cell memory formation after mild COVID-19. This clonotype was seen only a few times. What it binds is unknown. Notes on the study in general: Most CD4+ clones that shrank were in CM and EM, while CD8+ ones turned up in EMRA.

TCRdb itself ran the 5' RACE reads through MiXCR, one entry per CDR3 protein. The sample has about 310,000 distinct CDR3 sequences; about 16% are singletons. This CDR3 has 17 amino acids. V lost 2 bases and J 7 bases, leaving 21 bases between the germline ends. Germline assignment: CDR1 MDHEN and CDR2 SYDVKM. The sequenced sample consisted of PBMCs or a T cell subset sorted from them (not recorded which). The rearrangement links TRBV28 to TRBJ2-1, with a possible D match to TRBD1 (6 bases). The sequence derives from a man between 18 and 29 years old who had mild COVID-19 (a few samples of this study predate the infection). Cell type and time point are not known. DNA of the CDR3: TGTGCCAGCAGTTTAGGGGGCCGCACCCTGGACTCAAATGAGCAGTTCTTC. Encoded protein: CASSLGGRTLDSNEQFF.